Presented here are 26 T cell receptor beta chains from one specimen sequenced in a study of blood T cells in healthy people across ages. Primed by a sample-barcoded 5' primer and a J-beta primer mix, a second PCR proceeded for about 7 to 11 cycles. TCRdb passed the 5' RACE reads through MiXCR, listing each CDR3 protein once. The sample records 1,800,000 or so distinct CDR3 sequences, 35% to 50% being singletons. Sample: blood. The receptors originated from a human donor in good health.

The chain joins TRBV4-1 to TRBJ1-1; D possibly corresponds to TRBD1 (6 bases). This CDR3 has 16 amino acids. Germline V CDR1 and CDR2: MGHRA, YSYEKL. Trimming removed 3 bases at V and 1 base at J, with 15 bases between. The chain's CDR3 is CASSHPTGAGNTEAFF. The CDR3 region has the DNA TGCGCCAGCAGCCACCCGACAGGAGCGGGGAACACTGAAGCTTTCTTT.

V usage is TRBV5-1 and J usage is TRBJ2-1, with 14 nucleotides matching TRBD2. Germline V lookup: CDR1 SGHRS, CDR2 YFSETQ. The junction had 9 bases not matched to a gene; V was cut back by 0 bases and J by 4 bases. The CDR3 length is 19 residues. The CDR3 spells CASSLVGTSGGHGYNEQFF. The CDR3 region has the DNA TGCGCCAGCAGCTTGGTTGGGACTAGCGGGGGCCATGGTTACAATGAGCAGTTCTTC.

The genes are TRBV7-3 and TRBJ2-3, with TRBD2 matching 11 bases. The germline V gene has CDR1 SGHTA and CDR2 FQGTGA. V was pared by 5 bases and J by 2 bases, with 6 bases of the junction left unmatched. The CDR3 runs 16 residues. The CDR3 bases are TGTGCCAGCAGCCCGGGACTAGCGGACCACACAGATACGCAGTATTTT. This gives the protein CASSPGLADHTDTQYF.

Details on this clonotype: One end of the junction fails to match germline, which may point to a read error. The rearrangement uses TRBV29-1 and TRBJ2-5; D is uncertain. There are 11 residues in the CDR3. The germline CDR1 and CDR2 sequences are SQVTM and ANQGSEA. The CDR3 reads CSVEVGEAQYF. Written as DNA, the CDR3 is TGCAGCGTTGAAGTAGGAGAGGCCCAGTACTTC.

The chain recombines TRBV12-3 or TRBV12-4 with TRBJ1-1; possibly TRBD1 for D (5 bases). The CDR3 covers 13 residues. Trimming removed 4 bases from V and 10 bases from J, with 16 bases in between. The CDR3 DNA sequence: TGTGCCAGCAGTTCCCGGACACCGTCGGGAGCTTTCTTT. Translated: CASSSRTPSGAFF.

This clonotype was observed a handful of times. This sequence joins TRBV7-9 and TRBJ2-1; the D is unclear. The V end lost 2 bases, the J end lost 9 bases, and 11 bases lay between the germline ends. CDR1 and CDR2 from the germline V gene are SEHNR and FQNEAQ (reference sequence). CDR3 length equals 13 residues. CDR3 sequence: CASSLPDPGEQFF. As DNA, the CDR3 is TGTGCCAGCAGCTTACCCGACCCTGGTGAGCAGTTCTTC.

V usage is TRBV7-9 and J usage is TRBJ2-1; D gene uncertain. Trimming pared 4 bases from V and 6 bases from J, leaving 16 bases between. The CDR3 runs 15 residues. From germline, CDR1 is SEHNR and CDR2 FQNEAQ (reference sequence). In nucleotides, the CDR3 is TGTGCCAGCAGCTCGCGCCGTCAATGGGGCAATGAGCAGTTCTTC. Protein product: CASSSRRQWGNEQFF.

This clonotype showed up just a few times. The genes are TRBV11-2 and TRBJ1-5; D is ambiguous. The CDR3 covers 13 residues. Looked up from germline, CDR1 is SGHAT and CDR2 is FQNNGV. V lost 4 bases to trimming and J lost 7 bases, with 11 bases between them. The CDR3 spells CASSSEPNQPQHF. CDR3 nucleotide sequence: TGTGCCAGCAGCTCTGAACCCAACCAGCCCCAGCATTTT.

The chain recombines TRBV4-1 with TRBJ1-1, with D unclear. This CDR3 contains 14 residues. The germline gives CDR1 MGHRA, CDR2 YSYEKL. Trimming removed 0 bases at V and 4 bases at J, with 9 bases between. The CDR3 nucleotides are TGCGCCAGCAGCCAAGAAAAGGGAGCCACTGAAGCTTTCTTT. Protein sequence: CASSQEKGATEAFF.

With regard to this clonotype: An end of the junction differs from the germline gene, which may be a read error. CDR3 loop: CAGSVSGAGTEAFF. The DNA of the CDR3 is TGTGCCGGCAGCGTTTCAGGGGCCGGGACTGAAGCTTTCTTT. The chain employs TRBV9 and TRBJ1-1, with a tentative D call TRBD1 (6 bases). The CDR3 extends over 14 amino acids. CDR1 SGDLS and CDR2 YYNGEE come from the germline V gene.

This clonotype was observed a few times. The chain is built from TRBV29-1 and TRBJ2-1; D is perhaps TRBD2 (6 bases). In germline, CDR1 is SQVTM, CDR2 ANQGSEA. The CDR3 runs to 14 residues. The germline V and J ends were trimmed by 7 bases and 4 bases, with 17 bases remaining between them. The CDR3 loop is CSGIRDLVYNEQFF. Written as DNA, the CDR3 is TGCAGCGGGATCAGGGACTTAGTGTACAATGAGCAGTTCTTC.

In its sample, this clonotype was seen a few times. The genes are TRBV7-2 and TRBJ1-6; perhaps TRBD1 as D (5 bases). Trimming pared 3 bases from V and 7 bases from J, leaving 16 bases between. The V gene's germline CDR1 is SGHTA and CDR2 FQGNSA. CDR3 length equals 16 residues. The CDR3 DNA follows: TGTGCCAGCAGCTTCCGCGCGACAGCGACAAATTCACCCCTCCACTTT. It yields the protein CASSFRATATNSPLHF.

Points on this clonotype: At one end, the junction sequence differs from germline, possibly due to a read error. The gene calls are TRBV10-3 and TRBJ1-2, with TRBD1 matching over 8 bases. The CDR3 has 14 residues. CDR1 ENHRY and CDR2 SYGVKD come from the germline V gene. The CDR3 sequence is CTISYQGASYGYTF. In DNA, the CDR3 is TGTACCATCAGTTACCAGGGGGCGAGCTATGGCTACACCTTC.

This clonotype was recorded at least ten times. The chain couples TRBV4-3 to TRBJ2-7; no firm D call. Germline CDR1 is LGHNA and CDR2 is YSLEER. This CDR3 has 14 amino acids. V was trimmed by 1 base and J by 1 base, leaving 8 bases between them. For the CDR3, the DNA is TGCGCCAGCAGCCAAGGTCCAGGTTCCTACGAGCAGTACTTC. It yields the protein CASSQGPGSYEQYF.

The gene calls are TRBV6-2 or TRBV6-3 and TRBJ2-7, with D unresolved. CDR1 MNHEY and CDR2 SVGEGT come from the germline V gene. V lost 7 bases and J 5 bases, leaving 21 bases between the germline ends. The CDR3 covers 15 residues. The CDR3 spells CASTPMGNLFDEQYF. The CDR3 DNA is TGTGCCAGCACCCCTATGGGGAATCTATTCGACGAGCAGTACTTC.

Ten or more counts support this clonotype. V gene TRBV29-1 combines with J gene TRBJ1-4; TRBD1 aligns across 9 bases. Germline CDR1 and CDR2: SQVTM and ANQGSEA. The CDR3 consists of 12 residues. The V segment lost 6 bases and the J segment 7 bases; nucleotides outside the gene matches: 3. The CDR3 DNA follows: TGCAGCGTCGGGACAGGGTTTGAAAAACTGTTTTTT. As protein: CSVGTGFEKLFF.

This rearrangement joins TRBV20-1 to TRBJ2-1, with a tentative D call TRBD2 (6 bases). The CDR3 has 13 amino acids. CDR1 and CDR2 (germline): DFQATT, SNEGSKA (reference sequence). V lost 1 base and J 7 bases, leaving 11 bases between the germline ends. CDR3 bases: TGCAGTGCTAGAGGCGGGGTGGGAAATGAGCAGTTCTTC. It is translated as CSARGGVGNEQFF.

There are a few counts of this clonotype. This chain links TRBV4-3 with TRBJ1-2, with D possibly TRBD1 on 6 matching bases. This CDR3 has 17 amino acids. Germline assignment: CDR1 LGHNA and CDR2 YSLEER. Between the trimmed V and J ends, which lost 4 bases and 3 bases, there was a span of 21 bases. The CDR3 protein is CASSPILDGGKDYGYTF. DNA of the CDR3: TGCGCCAGCAGCCCCATCCTAGATGGGGGCAAGGACTATGGCTACACCTTC.

This chain connects TRBV5-5 to TRBJ2-3; possibly TRBD1 for D (6 bases). Between the trimmed V and J ends, which lost 1 base and 2 bases, there was a span of 11 bases. Germline CDR1 SGHKS, CDR2 YYEKEE (reference sequence). The CDR3 runs to 15 residues. In DNA form, the CDR3 reads TGTGCCAGCAGCTTGTCAGGGGATCCCACAGATACGCAGTATTTT. Translated, it gives CASSLSGDPTDTQYF.

This clonotype was detected a few times. CDR3 in amino acids: CASSPGQPREQYF. The CDR3 bases are TGTGCCAGCAGCCCCGGACAGCCTAGGGAGCAGTACTTC. V gene TRBV7-2 combines with J gene TRBJ2-4; D perhaps matches TRBD1 (6 bases). Germline V gene lookup returns CDR1 SGHTA and CDR2 FQGNSA. The CDR3 consists of 13 residues. The V gene lost 5 bases and the J gene lost 13 bases, with 18 bases spanning the gap.

This clonotype has a handful of counts. The V call is TRBV11-2, the J call TRBJ2-3, with D maybe TRBD2 (6 bases). Germline V gene data show CDR1 as SGHAT and CDR2 as FQNNGV. CDR3 size: 18 residues. The ends were cut back, 1 base at V and 5 bases at J, with 22 bases in the middle. The CDR3 nucleotides are TGTGCCAGCAGCTTAGGTTTCGAGGCGGGGAGTTGGGTAGATACGCAGTATTTT. It codes for CASSLGFEAGSWVDTQYF. The whole variable domain, remainder taken from reference TRBV11-2 and TRBJ2-3, is EAGVAQSPRYKIIEKRQSVAFWCNPISGHATLYWYQQILGQGPKLLIQFQNNGVVDDSQLPKDRFSAERLKGVDSTLKIQPAKLEDSAVYLCASSLGFEAGSWVDTQYFGPGTRLTVL.

This clonotype has a handful of counts. The CDR3 reads CASSTHSGSANYGYTF. The CDR3 bases are TGTGCCAGCAGCACCCACTCGGGAAGCGCTAACTATGGCTACACCTTC. This sequence joins TRBV4-2 and TRBJ1-2; D not resolved. The CDR3 totals 16 residues. CDR1 and CDR2 from the germline V gene are LGHNA and YNFKEQ. Trimming removed 5 bases from V and 0 bases from J, with 16 bases in between.

The gene calls are TRBV12-3 or TRBV12-4 and TRBJ2-4; D is uncertain. Trimming removed 1 base from V and 0 bases from J, with 10 bases in between. CDR3 length equals 16 residues. The DNA for the CDR3 is TGTGCCAGCAGTTTAGGTGGCTACTTAGCCAAAAACATTCAGTACTTC. Protein: CASSLGGYLAKNIQYF.

The chain uses TRBV7-6 and TRBJ2-4; maybe TRBD2 (6 bases). Germline CDR1 reads SGHVS; CDR2 reads FNYEAQ. This CDR3 comprises 14 residues. The V end lost 0 bases, the J end lost 9 bases, and 12 bases lay between the germline ends. CDR3 in amino acids: CASSLALGGTIQYF. The CDR3 DNA reads TGTGCCAGCAGCTTAGCGTTGGGGGGAACCATTCAGTACTTC.

The rearrangement links TRBV11-1 to TRBJ1-5, with 7 bases that match TRBD1. With V trimmed by 3 bases and J by 0 bases, 11 bases remained unmatched. Germline CDR1 SGHAT, CDR2 FQDESV (reference sequence). The CDR3 extends over 18 amino acids. For the CDR3, the DNA is TGTGCCAGCAGCTTGGAGCCCGGGACAGAGTTTAGCAATCAGCCCCAGCATTTT. Protein: CASSLEPGTEFSNQPQHF.

This clonotype was observed a handful of times. The chain employs TRBV28 and TRBJ1-2, with D tentatively TRBD1 (5 bases). Germline V CDR1 and CDR2: MDHEN, SYDVKM. V dropped 7 bases and J dropped 2 bases, with 26 bases sitting between them. This CDR3 is 18 amino acids long. CDR3 sequence: CASTPPWGGARKNYGYTF. As DNA, the CDR3 is TGTGCCAGCACTCCACCTTGGGGAGGGGCAAGAAAAAACTATGGCTACACCTTC.